What follows are 27 T cell receptor beta chains derived from one specimen sequenced in a study of cytomegalovirus exposure and HLA in healthy donors. The PCR was carried out with 60 Vbeta primers and 13 Jbeta primers. Assay: immunoSEQ multiplex PCR; the TCRdb copy retains only in-frame clones and omits some. The sample records about 160,000 clones, about 80% being singletons. What was sequenced was PBMCs. The receptor source for this set is a man in his forties in good health and CMV-seronegative.

The J gene is TRBJ1-5, the V gene TRBV15; D remains unclear. The CDR3 totals 14 residues. Trimming removed 0 bases from V and 7 bases from J, with 10 bases in between. CDR1 is LNHNV, CDR2 YYDKDF, per germline (reference sequence). The chain's CDR3 is CATSRDPTRQPQHF. The CDR3, as DNA: TGTGCCACCAGCAGAGATCCCACTCGACAGCCCCAGCATTTT.

This chain links TRBV19 with TRBJ1-2; the D is unclear. Germline V gene sequence: CDR1 LNHDA, CDR2 SQIVND (reference sequence). V was shortened by 5 bases and J by 4 bases, with 8 bases between the two germline ends. The CDR3 covers 12 residues. The CDR3 DNA sequence: TGTGCCAGTAGTCGACTTCCCTATGGCTACACCTTC. This gives the protein CASSRLPYGYTF.

This clone was recorded only once. V usage is TRBV4-1 and J usage is TRBJ2-1, with a tentative D call TRBD2 (5 bases). The V gene's germline CDR1 is MGHRA and CDR2 YSYEKL. The V end lost 4 bases, the J end lost 6 bases, and 16 bases lay between the germline ends. This CDR3 spans 15 amino acids. CDR3 sequence: CASSLRLAESNEQFF. The CDR3 coding sequence is TGCGCCAGCAGCCTGCGTCTAGCAGAATCCAATGAGCAGTTCTTC.

Only one count was recorded for this clone. The chain combines TRBV25-1 with TRBJ1-5; 7 nucleotides align to TRBD1. Germline V gene lookup returns CDR1 MGHDK and CDR2 SYGVNS. Unmatched junction bases numbered 7, after V lost 3 bases and J lost 2 bases. The CDR3 length is 16 residues. The CDR3 sequence is CASSESDRVGNQPQHF. The CDR3 DNA follows: TGTGCCAGCAGTGAGTCTGACAGGGTTGGCAATCAGCCCCAGCATTTT.

The chain couples TRBV18 to TRBJ2-1; 14 positions match TRBD2. Germline CDR1 is KGHSH and CDR2 is LQKENI. The J segment lost 9 bases and the V segment lost 3 bases, leaving 7 bases of the junction unmatched. The CDR3 contains 16 residues. CDR3 in DNA: TGTGCCAGCTCACCGGGGACTAGCGGGAGCATGGGTGAGCAGTTCTTC. Its protein is CASSPGTSGSMGEQFF.

This clone was seen a handful of times. The chain recombines TRBV6-1 with TRBJ1-4; the D is unclear. The CDR3 is 11 amino acids. Germline assignment: CDR1 MNHNS and CDR2 SASEGT. Deletions cut 7 bases from V and 11 bases from J, with 11 bases between. The CDR3 here is CASTSYVKLFF. The DNA of the CDR3 is TGTGCCAGCACCTCCTATGTGAAACTGTTTTTT.

This chain uses TRBV2 with TRBJ1-5, with 7 bases that match TRBD1. V was clipped by 7 bases and J by 6 bases; unmatched bases: 6. The CDR3 sequence is 13 residues long. The germline V gene has CDR1 SNHLY and CDR2 FYNNEI. CDR3 amino acids: CASNRQGSQPQHF. DNA for the CDR3: TGTGCCAGCAATCGACAGGGAAGTCAGCCCCAGCATTTT.

This chain joins TRBV27 and TRBJ1-3, with 9 bases lining up with TRBD1. V gave up 8 bases and J gave up 4 bases; unmatched junction bases: 12. The CDR3 has 16 amino acids. CDR1 MNHEY and CDR2 SMNVEV come from the germline V gene (reference sequence). The CDR3 here is CASGTGPNTLGNTIYF. CDR3 DNA sequence: TGTGCCAGCGGGACAGGGCCAAATACATTAGGAAACACCATATATTTT.

A note on this clone: Compared with germline, one end of the junction differs, possibly owing to a read error. This specimen includes other DNA sequences encoding the same CDR3. This rearrangement joins TRBV6-5 to TRBJ1-4, with no clear D. The CDR3 consists of 16 residues. Germline-derived CDR1 and CDR2 are MNHEY and SVGAGI. In DNA form, the CDR3 reads TGTGCCAGTAGTTACTCCAATCGGGGAAGGGATGAAAAACTGTTTTTT. Encoded protein: CASSYSNRGRDEKLFF.

The chain's CDR3 is CASRGNGQGSNQPQHF. CDR3 DNA sequence: TGTGCCAGTAGGGGGAACGGACAGGGTAGCAATCAGCCCCAGCATTTT. V and J are TRBV19 and TRBJ1-5, with TRBD1 matching over 8 bases. The germline V gene encodes CDR1 LNHDA and CDR2 SQIVND (reference sequence). Trimming at V came to 6 bases and at J to 0 bases, leaving 7 bases not matched to a gene. This CDR3 is built from 16 residues.

The rearrangement uses TRBV5-1 and TRBJ1-2, with 9 nucleotides matching TRBD1. V lost 0 bases and J lost 8; bases outside the gene matches: 5. Per the germline V gene, CDR1 is SGHRS and CDR2 is YFSETQ. The CDR3 length is 14 residues. In nucleotides, the CDR3 is TGCGCCAGCAGCTTGGGACAGGGGGAATGGGGCTACACCTTC. Residues: CASSLGQGEWGYTF.

The chain employs TRBV30 and TRBJ1-4; D call uncertain. The germline V gene encodes CDR1 GTSNPN and CDR2 SVGIG (reference sequence). V was trimmed by 3 bases and J by 8 bases, leaving 10 bases between them. CDR3 length: 12 amino acids. The CDR3 coding sequence is TGTGCCTGGAGCGGAGAATTGGAAAAACTGTTTTTT. Amino acid sequence: CAWSGELEKLFF.

The rearrangement links TRBV28 to TRBJ1-3; the D gene is possibly TRBD1 (5 bases). The CDR3 spans 15 residues. From germline, CDR1 is MDHEN and CDR2 SYDVKM. V lost 3 bases, J lost 1 base, and 10 bases lay in between. CDR3 nucleotide sequence: TGTGCCAGCAGTTTTTCCAGGGCTTCTGGAAACACCATATATTTT. Translating gives CASSFSRASGNTIYF.

The gene calls are TRBV6-1 and TRBJ1-4; 11 bases fit TRBD1. V lost 7 bases to trimming and J lost 13 bases; unmatched junction nucleotides: 8. The CDR3 runs 13 residues. Germline V lookup: CDR1 MNHNS, CDR2 SASEGT. CDR3 residues: CASNGQGARGLFF. The CDR3 DNA reads TGTGCCAGCAACGGACAGGGGGCGCGGGGACTGTTTTTT.

The V and J genes are TRBV7-9 and TRBJ2-5, with TRBD1 matching over 8 bases. V was clipped by 5 bases and J by 2 bases; unmatched bases: 10. Germline V gives CDR1 SEHNR, CDR2 FQNEAQ (reference sequence). This CDR3 is 16 amino acids long. The CDR3 nucleotides are TGTGCCAGCAGCCCAGTCCCAGGGGGCCAACAAGAGACCCAGTACTTC. Translating gives CASSPVPGGQQETQYF.

V is TRBV27 and J is TRBJ2-4, with 12 bases matching TRBD1. Germline trimming cut 4 bases from V and 3 bases from J; bases unmatched to any gene: 7. CDR1 and CDR2 (germline): MNHEY, SMNVEV (reference sequence). The CDR3 length is 17 residues. CDR3: CASSSGTGGSGKNIQYF. Written as DNA, the CDR3 is TGTGCCAGCAGTTCCGGGACAGGGGGCTCGGGCAAAAACATTCAGTACTTC.

V is TRBV6-1 and J is TRBJ1-5, with 8 nucleotides matching TRBD1. Looked up from germline, CDR1 is MNHNS and CDR2 is SASEGT. V lost 5 bases, J lost 6 bases, and 9 bases stayed unmatched. CDR3 length: 15 residues. The CDR3 here is CASSTTGGRGQPQHF. Here the CDR3 DNA reads TGTGCCAGCAGTACTACAGGGGGTCGAGGTCAGCCCCAGCATTTT.

This sequence joins TRBV4-2 and TRBJ2-3; 10 positions agree with TRBD1. There are 16 residues in the CDR3. Per germline, CDR1 LGHNA and CDR2 YNFKEQ. With 3 bases clipped from V and 5 bases from J, the junction kept 8 bases outside the gene matches. CDR3: CASSQTTGGHGDTQYF. DNA of the CDR3: TGTGCCAGCAGCCAGACGACAGGGGGCCATGGAGATACGCAGTATTTT.

This chain connects TRBV2 to TRBJ2-7; tentatively, D is TRBD1 (6 bases). The CDR3 runs to 12 residues. Germline V gene lookup returns CDR1 SNHLY and CDR2 FYNNEI. Trimming removed 8 bases from V and 3 bases from J, with 11 bases in between. DNA of the CDR3: TGTGCCAGCGACCGGGACATCTACGAGCAGTACGTC. Its translation is CASDRDIYEQYV.

J is TRBJ2-5 and V is TRBV28; D is possibly TRBD1 (5 bases). V was shortened by 6 bases and J by 5 bases, with 16 bases between the two germline ends. The CDR3 has 14 amino acids. Germline-derived CDR1 and CDR2 are MDHEN and SYDVKM. This CDR3 is CASRTQGGGETQYF. The CDR3 DNA reads TGTGCCAGCAGGACCCAGGGTGGTGGGGAGACCCAGTACTTC.

In DNA, the CDR3 is TGTGCCAGCACCCAACGGAGTACTGGGGCCAACGTCCTGACTTTC. Its protein is CASTQRSTGANVLTF. The chain recombines TRBV6-5 with TRBJ2-6; D is uncertain. CDR1 MNHEY and CDR2 SVGAGI come from the germline V gene. Trimming took off 7 bases at V and 2 bases at J, with 12 bases between the two ends. CDR3 length: 15 residues.

This clone was counted a single time. CDR3 amino acids: CASSLRLAGGGEQYF. As DNA, the CDR3 is TGTGCCAGCAGTTTACGGCTAGCGGGAGGAGGCGAGCAGTACTTC. The rearrangement joins TRBV27 to TRBJ2-7, with 11 bases aligning to TRBD2. V lost 2 bases to trimming and J lost 6 bases; unmatched junction nucleotides: 6. CDR1 is MNHEY and CDR2 is SMNVEV in the germline V gene (reference sequence). The CDR3 totals 15 residues.

The chain employs TRBV19 and TRBJ1-5, with D hard to call. The CDR3 is 17 amino acids. Germline V gene lookup returns CDR1 LNHDA and CDR2 SQIVND (reference sequence). V lost 2 bases and J 1 base, leaving 15 bases between the germline ends. CDR3 loop: CASSIIRSDASNQPQHF. CDR3 coding DNA: TGTGCCAGTAGTATAATCAGGTCCGACGCGAGCAATCAGCCCCAGCATTTT. The variable domain in full, completed from reference TRBV19 and TRBJ1-5, reads DGGITQSPKYLFRKEGQNVTLSCEQNLNHDAMYWYRQDPGQGLRLIYYSQIVNDFQKGDIAEGYSVSREKKESFPLTVTSAQKNPTAFYLCASSIIRSDASNQPQHFGDGTRLSIL.

V gene TRBV7-9 combines with J gene TRBJ1-1, with 7 bases lining up with TRBD1. The junction had 4 bases not matched to a gene; V was cut back by 0 bases and J by 3 bases. CDR3 length: 15 residues. The germline gives CDR1 SEHNR, CDR2 FQNEAQ (reference sequence). CDR3 amino acids: CASSLAQGDDTEAFF. The CDR3, as DNA: TGTGCCAGCAGCTTAGCGCAGGGGGACGACACTGAAGCTTTCTTT.

CDR3 in DNA: TGTGCCAGCAGTGAACGGGTAAGGGGTACTGAAAAACTGTTTTTT. Protein: CASSERVRGTEKLFF. J is TRBJ1-4 and V is TRBV25-1; tentatively, D is TRBD1 (5 bases). This CDR3 region has 15 residues. Germline loops: CDR1 MGHDK, CDR2 SYGVNS. Trimming shortened V by 2 bases and J by 7 bases, and 14 bases separated the two germline ends. Filled out from reference TRBV25-1 and TRBJ1-4, the complete variable domain reads EADIYQTPRYLVIGTGKKITLECSQTMGHDKMYWYQQDPGMELHLIHYSYGVNSTEKGDLSSESTVSRIRTEHFPLTLESARPSHTSQYLCASSERVRGTEKLFFGSGTQLSVL.

This chain connects TRBV30 to TRBJ2-6; D is possibly TRBD1 (5 bases). The CDR3 is made up of 17 amino acids. V lost 0 bases to trimming and J lost 2 bases, with 14 bases between them. Germline V gives CDR1 GTSNPN, CDR2 SVGIG (reference sequence). The CDR3 sequence is CAWSVRQRLPGANVLTF. The CDR3 DNA sequence: TGTGCCTGGAGTGTACGACAGAGACTTCCTGGGGCCAACGTCCTGACTTTC.

This chain uses TRBV6-1 with TRBJ2-2; TRBD1 is a possible D gene (6 bases). V lost 4 bases to trimming and J lost 7 bases, with 10 bases between them. The V gene's germline CDR1 is MNHNS and CDR2 SASEGT. CDR3 length: 13 residues. The CDR3: CASSVQGYGELFF. The CDR3, as DNA: TGTGCCAGCAGTGTACAGGGATACGGGGAGCTGTTTTTT.